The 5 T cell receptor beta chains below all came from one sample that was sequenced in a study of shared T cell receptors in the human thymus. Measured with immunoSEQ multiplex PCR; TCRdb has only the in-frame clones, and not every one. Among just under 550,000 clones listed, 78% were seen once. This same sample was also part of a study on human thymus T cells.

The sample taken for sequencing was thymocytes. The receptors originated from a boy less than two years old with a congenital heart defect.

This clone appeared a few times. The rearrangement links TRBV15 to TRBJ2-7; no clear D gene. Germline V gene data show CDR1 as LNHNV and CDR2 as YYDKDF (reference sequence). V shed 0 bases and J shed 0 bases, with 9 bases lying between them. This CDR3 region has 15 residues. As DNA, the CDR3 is TGTGCCACCAGCAGAGATGGAAACTACTCCTACGAGCAGTACTTC. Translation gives CATSRDGNYSYEQYF.

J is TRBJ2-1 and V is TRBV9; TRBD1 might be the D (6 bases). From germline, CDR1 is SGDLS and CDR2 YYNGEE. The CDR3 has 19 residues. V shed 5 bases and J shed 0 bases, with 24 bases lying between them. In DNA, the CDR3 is TGTGCCAGCAGGCCCCGGGACAAGGGCCTCTTTCTCTCCTACAATGAGCAGTTCTTC. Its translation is CASRPRDKGLFLSYNEQFF.

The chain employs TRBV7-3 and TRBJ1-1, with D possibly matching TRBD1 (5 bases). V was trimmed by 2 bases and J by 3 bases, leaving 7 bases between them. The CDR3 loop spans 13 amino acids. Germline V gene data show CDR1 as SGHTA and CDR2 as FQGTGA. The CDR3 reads CASSLQGDTEAFF. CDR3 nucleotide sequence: TGTGCCAGCAGCTTACAAGGGGACACTGAAGCTTTCTTT.

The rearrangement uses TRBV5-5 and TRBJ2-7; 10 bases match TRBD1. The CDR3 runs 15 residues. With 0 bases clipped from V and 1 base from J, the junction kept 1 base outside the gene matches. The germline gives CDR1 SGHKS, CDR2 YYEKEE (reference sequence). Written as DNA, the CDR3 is TGTGCCAGCAGCTTGGGGACAGGGGGTTCCTACGAGCAGTACTTC. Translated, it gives CASSLGTGGSYEQYF.

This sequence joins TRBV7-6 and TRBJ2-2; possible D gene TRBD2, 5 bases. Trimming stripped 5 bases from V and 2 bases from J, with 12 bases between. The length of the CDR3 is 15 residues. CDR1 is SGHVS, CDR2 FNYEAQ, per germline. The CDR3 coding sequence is TGTGCCAGCAGCGAAAGCGGACCCAACACCGGGGAGCTGTTTTTT. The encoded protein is CASSESGPNTGELFF.